This T cell receptor (beta chain) was recorded in a study of T-cell reconstitution after alpha-beta-depleted transplantation in children. The V segment lost 3 bases and the J segment 3 bases; nucleotides outside the gene matches: 5. The CDR3 spans 14 residues. The TCRbeta library incorporated unique molecular identifiers. Each CDR3 protein is one row after TCRdb ran MiXCR on the PCR reads. The sample holds about 540,000 distinct CDR3 sequences, 18% seen once. In its sample, this clonotype was seen a few times. The receptor was isolated from a human donor who donated a stem cell graft to a child with acute lymphoblastic leukemia. The genes are TRBV12-3 or TRBV12-4 and TRBJ2-7; 7 bases are shared with TRBD1. Sequenced here: PBMCs from the stem cell graft donor, sampled from the stem cell graft. The CDR3 DNA reads as TGTGCCAGCAGTTTTAGACAGGGTGGCTACGAGCAGTACTTC. Its translation: CASSFRQGGYEQYF.